This passage covers 9 T cell receptor beta chains from one sample sequenced in a study of T cells in Graves' hyperthyroidism and ophthalmopathy. Amplified regions were TCR beta CDR3 sequences from RNA transcripts. Researchers ran a first-round RT-PCR on the TCR CDR3 using the HTBI primer set. MiXCR was run by TCRdb on the multiplex PCR reads, yielding one entry per CDR3 protein. The repertoire has hundreds of thousands of distinct CDR3 sequences, about 38% of them found once; the top ten carry 8% to 9%. Sequencing was done on a sample of blood. The origin of the receptors is a man between 18 and 35 years old with Graves' hyperthyroidism.

A word on this clonotype: This may stem from a read error, because a much larger clone lies one nucleotide away. The J gene is TRBJ2-5, the V gene TRBV15; D may be TRBD1 (5 bases). Judging by the DNA end, TRBJ2-7 fits better; the J call may be wrong. Germline V CDR1 and CDR2: LNHNV, YYDKDF (reference sequence). CDR3 length: 14 residues. The chain's CDR3 is CAASREQGAYEQYF. The CDR3 DNA follows: TGTGCCGCCAGCAGAGAGCAGGGTGCGTACGAGCAGTACTTC.

This clonotype was seen repeatedly, ten times or more. The chain couples TRBV29-1 to TRBJ1-4, with no clear D. The CDR3 is 12 residues long. V dropped 8 bases and J dropped 5 bases, with 12 bases sitting between them. Germline V gene lookup returns CDR1 SQVTM and CDR2 ANQGSEA. The CDR3 reads CSFTGKNEKLFF. Here the CDR3 DNA reads TGCAGCTTTACGGGGAAGAATGAAAAACTGTTTTTT. Full variable domain (remainder filled in from reference TRBV29-1 and TRBJ1-4): SAVISQKPSRDICQRGTSLTIQCQVDSQVTMMFWYRQQPGQSLTLIATANQGSEATYESGFVIDKFPISRPNLTFSTLTVSNMSPEDSSIYLCSFTGKNEKLFFGSGTQLSVL.

This clonotype was seen only a few times. The CDR3 region is CASSPSRGYGYEQYF. Written as DNA, the CDR3 is TGTGCCAGCAGCCCATCCCGGGGATACGGCTACGAGCAGTACTTC. The chain recombines TRBV7-8 with TRBJ2-7, with D possibly being TRBD2 (5 bases). This CDR3 has 15 amino acids. Deletions cut 5 bases from V and 3 bases from J, with 17 bases between. CDR1 and CDR2 (germline): SGHVS, FQNEAQ.

This clonotype was detected ten times or more. The chain uses TRBV7-9 and TRBJ2-5; 12 bases map to TRBD2. Germline V lookup: CDR1 SEHNR, CDR2 FQNEAQ (reference sequence). V shed 7 bases and J 0 bases; nucleotides not matched to a gene: 6. This CDR3 contains 16 residues. The CDR3 region has the DNA TGTGCCAGCACCGCTAGCGGGAGGGAGTACCAAGAGACCCAGTACTTC. The encoded protein is CASTASGREYQETQYF.

Ten or more counts support this clonotype. V usage is TRBV12-3 or TRBV12-4 and J usage is TRBJ2-5; the match to TRBD2 covers 15 bases. With V trimmed by 6 bases and J by 4 bases, 3 bases remained unmatched. The CDR3 runs 15 residues. CDR3 sequence (DNA): TGTGCCAGCAGCCCGGGACTAGCGGGAGGAGAGACCCAGTACTTC. Its protein product is CASSPGLAGGETQYF.

The table lists this clonotype with a few counts. This sequence joins TRBV13 and TRBJ2-7; D possibly corresponds to TRBD1 (5 bases). V gave up 3 bases and J gave up 7 bases, with 10 bases separating them. The CDR3 is made up of 12 amino acids. Germline CDR1 reads PRHDT; CDR2 reads FYEKMQ (reference sequence). The CDR3 DNA follows: TGTGCCAGCAGCTTCCATAACAGGGAGCAGTACTTC. Translating gives CASSFHNREQYF.

The table lists this clonotype with a few counts. The chain carries TRBV29-1 and TRBJ1-2; 8 bases match TRBD1. Germline V gene lookup returns CDR1 SQVTM and CDR2 ANQGSEA. The CDR3 runs to 11 residues. The V segment lost 8 bases and the J segment 8 bases; nucleotides outside the gene matches: 7. The CDR3 protein is CSLQGELGYTF. The CDR3 bases are TGCAGCCTACAGGGGGAGTTGGGCTACACCTTC.

The sample holds a few counts of this clonotype. One junction end does not reproduce the germline sequence, and a read error may be involved. The V gene is TRBV20-1, the J gene TRBJ1-1; D gene ambiguous. This CDR3 is 14 amino acids long. The germline V gene has CDR1 DFQATT and CDR2 SNEGSKA (reference sequence). CDR3 nucleotide sequence: TGCAGTGCCCCGACACTGAAATCGAACACTGAGGCTTTCTTT. The encoded protein is CSAPTLKSNTEAFF.

This chain joins TRBV5-1 and TRBJ2-7; D gene unclear. Germline V CDR1 and CDR2: SGHRS, YFSETQ. CDR3 length: 15 residues. The V gene lost 2 bases and the J gene lost 1 base, with 13 bases spanning the gap. For the CDR3, the DNA is TGCGCCAGCAGCTTCGATTCTCAGTCATCCTACGAGCAGTACTTC. It yields the protein CASSFDSQSSYEQYF.